One and the same sample provided the 8 T cell receptor beta chains below, sequenced in a study of blood T cell repertoires in COVID-19. Repertoires were generated with immunoSEQ multiplex PCR, while TCRdb's copy carries only in-frame clones and drops some. The data show roughly 45,000 clones, with 87% seen just once and 15% held by the top ten. The sequenced material came from peripheral blood. These receptors were taken from a man aged 55 to 70 with active COVID-19.

In this sample, this clone turned up once. The chain combines TRBV19 with TRBJ2-1, with 10 bases lining up with TRBD2. The CDR3 has 15 residues. In germline, CDR1 is LNHDA, CDR2 SQIVND (reference sequence). V trimming: 3 bases; J trimming: 4 bases; junction bases outside the gene matches: 3. The CDR3: CASSISLAGYNEQFF. Here the CDR3 DNA reads TGTGCCAGTAGTATTTCACTAGCGGGGTACAATGAGCAGTTCTTC.

The chain recombines TRBV10-3 with TRBJ1-4; tentative D call: TRBD1 (5 bases). Germline CDR1 is ENHRY and CDR2 is SYGVKD. This CDR3 has 14 residues. V dropped 4 bases and J dropped 8 bases, with 14 bases sitting between them. The CDR3 nucleotides are TGTGCCATCAGTGCCGCAGGACAAGAGGAAAAACTGTTTTTT. Translating it yields CAISAAGQEEKLFF.

The gene calls are TRBV5-1 and TRBJ1-4; TRBD1 matches at 11 bases. The CDR3 consists of 15 residues. The J segment lost 6 bases and the V segment lost 4 bases, leaving 5 bases of the junction unmatched. From germline, CDR1 is SGHRS and CDR2 YFSETQ. The CDR3 DNA reads TGCGCCAGCAGCAGGGACAGGGGGTCGGATGAAAAACTGTTTTTT. This gives the protein CASSRDRGSDEKLFF. Drawing the rest from reference TRBV5-1 and TRBJ1-4, the complete variable domain is KAGVTQTPRYLIKTRGQQVTLSCSPISGHRSVSWYQQTPGQGLQFLFEYFSETQRNKGNFPGRFSGRQFSNSRSEMNVSTLELGDSALYLCASSRDRGSDEKLFFGSGTQLSVL.

The rearrangement joins TRBV7-9 to TRBJ2-3, with 11 bases lining up with TRBD2. Unmatched junction bases numbered 1, after V lost 2 bases and J lost 0 bases. The CDR3 consists of 16 residues. CDR1 and CDR2 (germline): SEHNR, FQNEAQ (reference sequence). This CDR3 is CASSLRTSGSTDTQYF. DNA of the CDR3: TGTGCCAGCAGCTTAAGGACTAGCGGGAGCACAGATACGCAGTATTTT.

The chain recombines TRBV10-2 with TRBJ2-3; 9 bases are shared with TRBD2. The germline CDR1 and CDR2 sequences are WSHSY and SAAADI. With 3 bases clipped from V and 3 bases from J, the junction kept 1 base outside the gene matches. The CDR3 length is 14 residues. The CDR3 bases are TGCGCCAGCAGTGACCTAGCGGGAACAGATACGCAGTATTTT. The encoded protein is CASSDLAGTDTQYF.

V is TRBV7-2 and J is TRBJ1-3; tentative D call: TRBD1 (5 bases). Trimming left V 4 bases short and J 2 bases short, with 12 bases between. The CDR3 runs to 15 residues. CDR1 and CDR2 (germline): SGHTA, FQGNSA. CDR3 nucleotide sequence: TGTGCCAGCAGCTCGGCCGGGGGAGCTGGAAACACCATATATTTT. It translates to CASSSAGGAGNTIYF.

With regard to this clone: Other DNA sequences in the same sample also yield this CDR3. J is TRBJ1-2 and V is TRBV18; TRBD1 might be the D (5 bases). From germline, CDR1 is KGHSH and CDR2 LQKENI. V lost 8 bases to trimming and J lost 4 bases, with 8 bases between them. The CDR3 length is 11 residues. CDR3: CASAGLYGYTF. The CDR3 nucleotides read TGTGCCAGCGCGGGACTCTATGGCTACACCTTC.

This chain links TRBV9 with TRBJ2-1, with TRBD1 identical over 9 bases. Losses at the gene ends were 3 bases for V and 7 bases for J; bases not matched to a gene: 11. The CDR3 consists of 16 residues. The germline gives CDR1 SGDLS, CDR2 YYNGEE. The CDR3 bases are TGTGCCAGCAGCGGGACGGGACAGGGCGAGGTTAATGAGCAGTTCTTC. Translating gives CASSGTGQGEVNEQFF.